This TCR beta chain is from a study of cytomegalovirus exposure and HLA in healthy donors. Study-wide background: Unique TCR beta sequences numbering about 100 million came from 150 million to 200 million T cells in an earlier analysis. Drawn from HLA-typed donors, 80 million to 100 million unique TCRs were held in an early data release.

The CDR3 length is 16 residues. Trimming took 4 bases from V and 3 from J; bases not matched to a gene: 8. CDR1 and CDR2 (germline): MNHNS, SASEGT. About this clone itself: Its antigen is currently unknown.

The study, taken as a whole, reports: TCR beta chain V- and J-gene trimming was linked, in a later analysis, to a missense variant in DCLRE1C. A list of roughly 180 TCR beta chains associated with cytomegalovirus was given.

Primers for the PCR totalled 60 Vbeta and 13 Jbeta. Produced via immunoSEQ multiplex PCR; TCRdb's table is partial and in-frame only. The sample consists of around 150,000 clones, less than 10% of them appearing once. This clonotype originated in a male donor in good health and CMV-seronegative. The chain combines TRBV6-1 with TRBJ2-1, with 8 bases that match TRBD1. Material for sequencing was PBMCs. CDR3 residues: CASSGRQGAFYNEQFF. The CDR3 DNA follows: TGTGCCAGCAGTGGCCGTCAGGGGGCATTCTACAATGAGCAGTTCTTC.